This T cell receptor beta chain is from a study of graft-versus-host responses after intestinal transplantation. Study as a whole: Uniformly, recipients were administered anti-thymocyte globulin induction with subsequent tacrolimus and steroids for three to four years. Study-wide points: Patients who carried graft-donor T cell macrochimerism also had high graft-versus-host to host-versus-graft clonal ratios in their allografts. The study associated peak circulating GvH clone levels with early post-transplant HvG declines. GvH clones detected in recipient marrow included some appearing first in ileum or blood.

This clone was seen only once. What it recognizes is unknown. Profiling relied on immunoSEQ multiplex PCR, and the TCRdb table lists in-frame clones only, not all of them. Of over 85,000 clones listed, about nine tenths are singletons. CDR1 and CDR2 from the germline V gene are MGHRA and YSYEKL. Trimming removed 5 bases from V and 1 base from J; junction bases left unmatched: 3. This CDR3 contains 15 residues. This material consisted of unstimulated CD4+ T cells sorted from spleen or lymph node cells, taken before transplant. The sequence was obtained from a human donor who was the organ donor for an intestinal transplant. The chain combines TRBV4-1 with TRBJ2-5; the match to TRBD2 covers 11 bases. DNA of the CDR3: TGCGCCAGCAGCACCGGGACTAGCGGCCAAGAGACCCAGTACTTC. Translation: CASSTGTSGQETQYF.